This TCR beta chain comes out of a study of molecular identifiers for immune sequencing clone quantification. TCRdb re-analysed the PCR reads in MiXCR, keeping a single row per CDR3 protein. The data hold about 320,000 distinct CDR3 sequences, with 20% to 25% observed a single time. Sorting selected naive CD8 T cells with a CD8+CD4-CCR7+CD45RA+ phenotype. This clonotype was counted many times. V lost 2 bases, J lost 7 bases, and 11 bases lay in between. The CDR3 consists of 13 residues. CDR1 is MNHEY and CDR2 is SMNVEV in the germline V gene (reference sequence). Material for sequencing was naive CD8+ T cells from blood, with Jurkat cell RNA spiked in. Subset given: FACS-sorted CD8+CD4-CCR7+CD45RA+ naive T cells. The source is a human donor in good health. Some libraries in this study had Jurkat cell RNA spiked in. This rearrangement joins TRBV27 to TRBJ2-5; D ambiguous. In DNA, the CDR3 is TGTGCCAGCAGTTTAAGGTCCCCAGGGACCCAGTACTTC. It translates to CASSLRSPGTQYF.